This T cell receptor beta chain was profiled in a study of T cells in narcolepsy. The study's findings and limits: No autoreactive T cell clone sequences appeared in some memory CD4+ repertoires.

Assay: immunoSEQ multiplex PCR; the TCRdb copy retains only in-frame clones and omits some. The profile shows about 30,000 clones, roughly four fifths of them singletons. This clone showed up just a few times. The antigen is undetermined. The J segment lost 6 bases and the V segment lost 0 bases, leaving 16 bases of the junction unmatched. CDR1 and CDR2 from the germline V gene are ENHRY and SYGVKD. The CDR3 length is 18 residues. V usage is TRBV10-3 and J usage is TRBJ1-1; 7 nucleotides match TRBD1. Specimen: CD45RA- memory CD4+ T cells from PBMCs. This clonotype originated in a human donor with narcolepsy. The CDR3 here is CAISESWQGVWERAEAFF. The CDR3 DNA reads TGTGCCATCAGTGAGTCTTGGCAGGGGGTCTGGGAAAGGGCTGAAGCTTTCTTT.